The next 29 T cell receptor beta chains were all read from a single sample in a study of T cells expressing NK-cell markers. TCRdb reprocessed the 5' RACE reads and reports one entry per CDR3 protein, with no DNA. The sample table sets out 5,000 to 6,500 distinct CDR3 sequences. Source material: blood T cells: a sorted CD56 or NKG2C T cell subset, CD4+ or CD8+ T cells, or bulk PBMC T cells (not recorded which). These receptors were taken from a man between 18 and 35 years old in good health.

V is TRBV4-2 and J is TRBJ1-2; no DNA is available, so the TRBD1 call from TCRdb remains unchecked. Germline CDR1 LGHNA, CDR2 YNFKEQ. This CDR3 spans 14 amino acids. CDR3 region: CASSQDSTGGSYTF.

The chain carries TRBV20-1 and TRBJ1-5; TCRdb designates TRBD1, a call that cannot be tested without DNA. The V gene's germline CDR1 is DFQATT and CDR2 SNEGSKA (reference sequence). CDR3 length equals 11 residues. CDR3 region: CSANRGQPQHF.

The chain links TRBV20-1 to TRBJ2-7; TCRdb picks TRBD1, but there is no DNA to check that call. Germline V lookup: CDR1 DFQATT, CDR2 SNEGSKA (reference sequence). The CDR3 covers 15 residues. The CDR3 protein is CSARDEVGTDYEQYF.

CDR3 in amino acids: CASSLDTGFVSPLHF. This chain connects TRBV5-1 to TRBJ1-6. CDR1 and CDR2 (germline): SGHRS, YFSETQ. CDR3 length equals 15 residues.

The chain links TRBV30 to TRBJ2-1; TCRdb calls TRBD1, which cannot be checked without DNA. The CDR3 runs to 14 residues. CDR1 and CDR2 (germline): GTSNPN, SVGIG (reference sequence). This CDR3 is CAWSVLAPWDEQFF. The entire variable domain, with the rest obtained from reference TRBV30 and TRBJ2-1, is as follows: SQTIHQWPATLVQPVGSPLSLECTVEGTSNPNLYWYRQAAGRGLQLLFYSVGIGQISSEVPQNLSASRPQDRQFILSSKKLLLSDSGFYLCAWSVLAPWDEQFFGPGTRLTVL.

The chain links TRBV19 to TRBJ2-2; the D gene TCRdb calls, TRBD1, cannot be checked with no DNA. CDR3 length: 15 amino acids. The germline CDR1 and CDR2 sequences are LNHDA and SQIVND (reference sequence). Here the CDR3 reads CASSSPGHRPGELFF.

This chain links TRBV27 with TRBJ1-2; the TRBD1 assignment by TCRdb is unverifiable without DNA. Germline assignment: CDR1 MNHEY and CDR2 SMNVEV (reference sequence). The CDR3 sequence is 16 residues long. CDR3 sequence: CASSSGTGGADYGYTF.

Frequency places this clonotype as medium-sized (0.01 to 0.1%). The rearrangement uses TRBV5-6 and TRBJ2-5; TCRdb indicates TRBD1, and absent DNA this call remains unverified. The V gene's germline CDR1 is SGHDT and CDR2 YYEEEE. The CDR3 spans 15 residues. The CDR3 reads CASSLNGAALETQYF.

The chain uses TRBV27 and TRBJ2-1; the D call from TCRdb, TRBD2, cannot be confirmed without DNA. The CDR3 has 13 amino acids. Looked up from germline, CDR1 is MNHEY and CDR2 is SMNVEV (reference sequence). CDR3 protein: CASGTSGRGEQFF.

The chain is built from TRBV6-4 and TRBJ2-2. The CDR3 spans 16 residues. Germline V gene lookup returns CDR1 MRHNA and CDR2 SNTAGT. The CDR3 reads CASSDVGRTNTGELFF.

V and J are TRBV5-1 and TRBJ1-5. The CDR3 sequence is 15 residues long. CDR1 and CDR2 from the germline V gene are SGHRS and YFSETQ. The CDR3 is CASSPGGLPNQPQHF. Drawing the rest from reference TRBV5-1 and TRBJ1-5, the complete variable domain is KAGVTQTPRYLIKTRGQQVTLSCSPISGHRSVSWYQQTPGQGLQFLFEYFSETQRNKGNFPGRFSGRQFSNSRSEMNVSTLELGDSALYLCASSPGGLPNQPQHFGDGTRLSIL.

Judged by frequency, this clonotype is medium-sized. The rearrangement uses TRBV6-2 or TRBV6-3 and TRBJ2-1; TCRdb's D call of TRBD2 is untestable without DNA. CDR1 MNHEY and CDR2 SVGEGT come from the germline V gene. This CDR3 contains 16 residues. This chain's CDR3 is CASRPPGLALQTGQFF.

The chain is built from TRBV5-6 and TRBJ1-6. This CDR3 contains 15 residues. Germline V CDR1 and CDR2: SGHDT, YYEEEE. The CDR3 region is CASSLVRNGNSPLHF.

The rearrangement uses TRBV20-1 and TRBJ1-1; the TCRdb call, TRBD1, lacks DNA for checking. This CDR3 has 15 residues. The germline V gene has CDR1 DFQATT and CDR2 SNEGSKA (reference sequence). The CDR3 region is CSCLSDRGPNTEAFF.

J is TRBJ2-3 and V is TRBV6-4; TCRdb picks TRBD1, but there is no DNA to check that call. The CDR3 covers 14 residues. CDR1 and CDR2 (germline): MRHNA, SNTAGT. CDR3 in amino acids: CASSDGGPGDTQYF.

The gene calls are TRBV7-9 and TRBJ2-7. Germline values: CDR1 SEHNR, CDR2 FQNEAQ (reference sequence). The CDR3 consists of 13 residues. This CDR3 is CASSFSRSYEQYF. The whole variable domain, remainder taken from reference TRBV7-9 and TRBJ2-7, is DTGVSQNPRHKITKRGQNVTFRCDPISEHNRLYWYRQTLGQGPEFLTYFQNEAQLEKSRLLSDRFSAERPKGSFSTLEIQRTEQGDSAMYLCASSFSRSYEQYFGPGTRLTVT.

V gene TRBV20-1 combines with J gene TRBJ2-1; TCRdb names TRBD2, which stays unverified in the absence of DNA. Per the germline V gene, CDR1 is DFQATT and CDR2 is SNEGSKA (reference sequence). This CDR3 is built from 16 residues. CDR3 protein: CSALTRSGSSYNEQFF.

This chain connects TRBV6-1 to TRBJ1-4. This CDR3 has 14 residues. Germline V gene data show CDR1 as MNHNS and CDR2 as SASEGT. CDR3 in amino acids: CASKEDLLYEKLFF.

This sequence joins TRBV7-9 and TRBJ2-1; no DNA is available, so the TRBD1 call from TCRdb remains unchecked. The length of the CDR3 is 13 residues. Germline CDR1 is SEHNR and CDR2 is FQNEAQ (reference sequence). The CDR3 loop reads CASSRAAYNEQFF.

The CDR3 spells CASSRAPTRKNTGELFF. This chain joins TRBV4-2 and TRBJ2-2. CDR3 size: 17 residues. Per the germline V gene, CDR1 is LGHNA and CDR2 is YNFKEQ.

The chain uses TRBV10-3 and TRBJ2-3; the TRBD2 assignment by TCRdb is unverifiable without DNA. The CDR3 is 14 amino acids. Germline CDR1 is ENHRY and CDR2 is SYGVKD. The CDR3: CAISRLAEGDTQYF.

V and J are TRBV29-1 and TRBJ1-2. The CDR3 has 15 amino acids. Germline loops: CDR1 SQVTM, CDR2 ANQGSEA. CDR3 in amino acids: CSVVLSPDPYYGYTF.

This CDR3 reads CASSFGRPEQYF. The chain uses TRBV28 and TRBJ2-7; TCRdb's D call, TRBD1, is unchecked because there is no DNA. This CDR3 is built from 12 residues. Germline loops: CDR1 MDHEN, CDR2 SYDVKM.

The V call is TRBV6-4, the J call TRBJ2-1; TCRdb returns TRBD2, unconfirmable since there is no DNA. The germline V gene has CDR1 MRHNA and CDR2 SNTAGT. The CDR3 runs to 15 residues. Here the CDR3 reads CASSEIAGTANEQFF.

The J gene is TRBJ1-1, the V gene TRBV6-4. CDR1 is MRHNA and CDR2 is SNTAGT in the germline V gene. The CDR3 spans 13 residues. The CDR3 region is CASSDTTTNEAFF.

The genes are TRBV24-1 and TRBJ1-2; TCRdb calls TRBD1, which cannot be checked without DNA. The germline CDR1 and CDR2 sequences are KGHDR and SFDVKD. CDR3 length: 14 residues. The chain's CDR3 is CATSDLDRVEGYTF.

This clonotype counts as large by frequency. The J gene is TRBJ2-1, the V gene TRBV15; TCRdb reports TRBD2, a call that lacks DNA to check it against. Germline assignment: CDR1 LNHNV and CDR2 YYDKDF (reference sequence). The CDR3 is 16 residues long. This CDR3 reads CATSSSTGLADNEQFF.

V and J are TRBV25-1 and TRBJ2-2; TCRdb calls TRBD1, which cannot be checked without DNA. The CDR3 is 16 residues long. Germline CDR1 and CDR2: MGHDK and SYGVNS. This CDR3 reads CASSEFRGTNTGELFF.

The chain carries TRBV6-4 and TRBJ2-3. The CDR3 extends over 14 amino acids. Germline CDR1 and CDR2: MRHNA and SNTAGT. The CDR3 protein is CASSEGGSTDTQYF.